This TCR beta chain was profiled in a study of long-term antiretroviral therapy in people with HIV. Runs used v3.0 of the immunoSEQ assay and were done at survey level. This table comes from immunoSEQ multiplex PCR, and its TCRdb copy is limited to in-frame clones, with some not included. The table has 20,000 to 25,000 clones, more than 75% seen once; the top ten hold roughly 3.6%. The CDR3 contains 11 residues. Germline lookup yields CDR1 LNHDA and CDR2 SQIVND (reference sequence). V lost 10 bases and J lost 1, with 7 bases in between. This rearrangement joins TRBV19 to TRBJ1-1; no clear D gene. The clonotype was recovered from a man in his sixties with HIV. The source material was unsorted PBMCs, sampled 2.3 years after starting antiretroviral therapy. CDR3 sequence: CATLGNTEAFF. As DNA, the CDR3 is TGTGCCACCTTGGGGAACACTGAAGCTTTCTTT.